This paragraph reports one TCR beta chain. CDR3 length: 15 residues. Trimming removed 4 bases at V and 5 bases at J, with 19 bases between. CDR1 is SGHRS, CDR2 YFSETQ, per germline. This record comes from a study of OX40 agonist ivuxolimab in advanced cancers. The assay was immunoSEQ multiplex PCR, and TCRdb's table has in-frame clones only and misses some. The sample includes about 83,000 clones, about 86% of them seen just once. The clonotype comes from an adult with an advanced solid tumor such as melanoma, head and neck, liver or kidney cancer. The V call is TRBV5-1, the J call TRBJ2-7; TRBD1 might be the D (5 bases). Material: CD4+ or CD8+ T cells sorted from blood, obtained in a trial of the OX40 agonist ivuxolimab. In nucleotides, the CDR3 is TGCGCCAGCAGCCCCCCTCTGGATCAGGGCCACGAGCAGTACTTC. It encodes CASSPPLDQGHEQYF.